A single sample is the source of the 24 T cell receptor beta chains below, sequenced in a study of Ad26.COV2.S vaccination and SARS-CoV-2 variants. Clones were read by immunoSEQ multiplex PCR, and TCRdb kept only the in-frame ones, dropping some. The repertoire holds approximately 480,000 clones, with roughly nine tenths as singletons. As to treatment: about 20 received Ad26.COV2.S at low or high dose, single or two shots; roughly five received placebo; per-sample allocation not given. Following the first vaccine or placebo injection, samples were taken on day 63. This material consisted of peripheral blood, taken in a trial of Ad26.COV2.S vaccine versus placebo. The receptor source for this set is a person between 18 and 59 years old who received the Ad26.COV2.S COVID-19 vaccine or a placebo.

The J gene is TRBJ2-5, the V gene TRBV9; 10 bases map to TRBD2. Looked up from germline, CDR1 is SGDLS and CDR2 is YYNGEE. This CDR3 region has 19 residues. With 3 bases clipped from V and 2 bases from J, the junction kept 16 bases outside the gene matches. The CDR3 DNA is TGTGCCAGCAGCGCCCCCTCAAGCACTAGCGGGATTGGGCAAGAGACCCAGTACTTC. Translating it yields CASSAPSSTSGIGQETQYF.

This clone was seen more than once but under ten times. The chain joins TRBV6-6 to TRBJ1-5; no reliable D call. CDR1 is MNHNY and CDR2 is SVGAGI in the germline V gene (reference sequence). This CDR3 has 12 residues. The V end lost 2 bases, the J end lost 11 bases, and 10 bases lay between the germline ends. CDR3 sequence (DNA): TGTGCCAGCAGTTACCCGATGGAAGCCCAGCATTTT. This gives the protein CASSYPMEAQHF.

To note about this clone: This CDR3 is also generated by other DNA sequences in the sample. The rearrangement uses TRBV30 and TRBJ1-1; D possibly corresponds to TRBD1 (5 bases). V shed 0 bases and J shed 1 base, with 6 bases lying between them. CDR1 and CDR2 from the germline V gene are GTSNPN and SVGIG (reference sequence). This CDR3 has 13 residues. The CDR3 nucleotides read TGTGCCTGGAGTGTAAGGGGGAACACTGAAGCTTTCTTT. Protein: CAWSVRGNTEAFF. The entire variable domain, with the rest obtained from reference TRBV30 and TRBJ1-1, is as follows: SQTIHQWPATLVQPVGSPLSLECTVEGTSNPNLYWYRQAAGRGLQLLFYSVGIGQISSEVPQNLSASRPQDRQFILSSKKLLLSDSGFYLCAWSVRGNTEAFFGQGTRLTVV.

This clone turned up a few times. The chain links TRBV5-1 to TRBJ1-2, with no clear D. V shed 2 bases and J shed 0 bases, with 8 bases lying between them. Germline CDR1 SGHRS, CDR2 YFSETQ. CDR3 length: 14 amino acids. The CDR3 reads CASSLGFPNYGYTF. The CDR3 DNA follows: TGCGCCAGCAGCTTAGGGTTCCCTAACTATGGCTACACCTTC.

The chain carries TRBV11-2 and TRBJ2-3, with 8 positions matching TRBD2. Germline-derived CDR1 and CDR2 are SGHAT and FQNNGV. The CDR3 consists of 15 residues. The junction had 5 bases not matched to a gene; V was cut back by 3 bases and J by 3 bases. The CDR3 protein is CASSLLAGSTDTQYF. The CDR3 DNA reads as TGTGCCAGCAGCTTGTTAGCGGGATCTACAGATACGCAGTATTTT.

This clone was counted between two and nine times. J is TRBJ2-7 and V is TRBV7-3; weak D call: TRBD1 (6 bases). In germline, CDR1 is SGHTA, CDR2 FQGTGA. Trimming stripped 5 bases from V and 3 bases from J, with 14 bases between. This CDR3 comprises 14 residues. CDR3 coding DNA: TGTGCCAGCAGCCGACAACCGGACAGCTACGAGCAGTACTTC. This gives the protein CASSRQPDSYEQYF.

The chain links TRBV9 to TRBJ2-2; the D is unclear. Germline loops: CDR1 SGDLS, CDR2 YYNGEE. The CDR3 has 16 residues. Trimming pared 3 bases from V and 0 bases from J, leaving 12 bases between. The CDR3 is CASSEVAFANTGELFF. The DNA of the CDR3 is TGTGCCAGCAGCGAGGTTGCTTTCGCGAACACCGGGGAGCTGTTTTTT.

The chain has TRBV9 and TRBJ2-7; 7 positions match TRBD2. CDR3 size: 13 residues. V shed 0 bases, J shed 6 bases, and the junction held 3 bases outside the gene matches. Germline-derived CDR1 and CDR2 are SGDLS and YYNGEE. CDR3 protein: CASSVERDGEQYF. The CDR3 nucleotides read TGTGCCAGCAGCGTAGAGCGGGACGGCGAGCAGTACTTC.

This sequence joins TRBV6-5 and TRBJ2-1; 7 nucleotides align to TRBD2. The germline V gene has CDR1 MNHEY and CDR2 SVGAGI. CDR3 length: 15 residues. V trimming: 5 bases; J trimming: 9 bases; junction bases outside the gene matches: 13. The CDR3 loop is CASSPSREIILEQFF. Written as DNA, the CDR3 is TGTGCCAGCAGTCCATCGCGGGAGATAATACTTGAGCAGTTCTTC.

This clone was counted a few times. V usage is TRBV5-4 and J usage is TRBJ2-4; D uncertain. CDR3 size: 16 residues. The V gene lost 0 bases and the J gene lost 0 bases, with 10 bases spanning the gap. Germline CDR1 is SGHNT and CDR2 is YYREEE (reference sequence). DNA of the CDR3: TGTGCCAGCAGCTTGGGGGCCACAGTAGCCAAAAACATTCAGTACTTC. Amino acid sequence: CASSLGATVAKNIQYF. The variable domain in full, with the rest retrieved from reference TRBV5-4 and TRBJ2-4, is ETGVTQSPTHLIKTRGQQVTLRCSSQSGHNTVSWYQQALGQGPQFIFQYYREEENGRGNFPPRFSGLQFPNYSSELNVNALELDDSALYLCASSLGATVAKNIQYFGAGTRLSVL.

The V and J genes are TRBV6-2 or TRBV6-3 and TRBJ1-5; D not resolved. The ends were cut back, 2 bases at V and 0 bases at J, with 5 bases in the middle. CDR3 size: 14 residues. Germline V gives CDR1 MNHEY, CDR2 SVGEGT. The CDR3 protein is CASSYVISNQPQHF. CDR3 coding DNA: TGTGCCAGCAGTTACGTCATTAGCAATCAGCCCCAGCATTTT.

The gene calls are TRBV28 and TRBJ2-1; 7 bases align to TRBD2. Germline values: CDR1 MDHEN, CDR2 SYDVKM. V was pared by 3 bases and J by 7 bases, with 9 bases of the junction left unmatched. The CDR3 runs 15 residues. The CDR3 reads CASSLRGRAGNEQFF. In DNA, the CDR3 is TGTGCCAGCAGTTTGAGAGGGAGGGCCGGGAATGAGCAGTTCTTC.

The chain links TRBV7-8 to TRBJ2-2, with a possible D match to TRBD1 (5 bases). This CDR3 has 16 residues. V lost 1 base and J 5 bases, leaving 14 bases between the germline ends. Germline CDR1 reads SGHVS; CDR2 reads FQNEAQ. CDR3 sequence reads: CASSLEVARVTGELFF. Written as DNA, the CDR3 is TGTGCCAGCAGCTTAGAGGTCGCCAGGGTGACCGGGGAGCTGTTTTTT.

This chain connects TRBV30 to TRBJ2-1; possibly TRBD1 for D (5 bases). V was shortened by 2 bases and J by 0 bases, with 14 bases between the two germline ends. The germline gives CDR1 GTSNPN, CDR2 SVGIG (reference sequence). The CDR3 is 16 residues long. CDR3 nucleotide sequence: TGTGCCTGGAGTAGTCCCCAGGGCCGCTCCTACAATGAGCAGTTCTTC. This translates into CAWSSPQGRSYNEQFF.

This sequence joins TRBV7-9 and TRBJ2-5; the match to TRBD2 covers 7 bases. CDR3 length: 14 amino acids. V lost 0 bases, J lost 5 bases, and 3 bases stayed unmatched. The V gene's germline CDR1 is SEHNR and CDR2 FQNEAQ (reference sequence). This CDR3 is CASSLAGGSETQYF. Written as DNA, the CDR3 is TGTGCCAGCAGCTTAGCGGGAGGGTCGGAGACCCAGTACTTC.

V is TRBV5-1 and J is TRBJ1-2, with D unresolved. This CDR3 spans 15 amino acids. V was shortened by 2 bases and J by 2 bases, with 13 bases between the two germline ends. Germline loops: CDR1 SGHRS, CDR2 YFSETQ. The CDR3 bases are TGCGCCAGCAGCTTAGAGGCGACGGGGAACTATGGCTACACCTTC. Its protein product is CASSLEATGNYGYTF.

A few counts support this clone. V gene TRBV5-6 combines with J gene TRBJ1-1; 10 bases map to TRBD1. The CDR3 sequence is 16 residues long. V lost 2 bases, J lost 3 bases, and 7 bases stayed unmatched. Germline CDR1 SGHDT, CDR2 YYEEEE. The CDR3 coding sequence is TGTGCCAGCAGCTTTGGAGGACAGGGGGTGTACACTGAAGCTTTCTTT. This gives the protein CASSFGGQGVYTEAFF.

The V call is TRBV6-2 or TRBV6-3, the J call TRBJ1-5; 7 bases match TRBD1. The germline V gene has CDR1 MNHEY and CDR2 SVGEGT. V was clipped by 1 base and J by 0 bases; unmatched bases: 6. This CDR3 contains 17 residues. The CDR3 sequence: CASSYFGQEYSNQPQHF. CDR3 in DNA: TGTGCCAGCAGTTACTTCGGACAGGAGTATAGCAATCAGCCCCAGCATTTT.

The chain employs TRBV30 and TRBJ2-7, with D tentatively TRBD2 (5 bases). The CDR3 sequence is 12 residues long. Germline CDR1 GTSNPN, CDR2 SVGIG (reference sequence). The V and J ends lost 6 bases and 2 bases respectively, with 11 bases between them. The DNA for the CDR3 is TGTGCCTGCAACCCGGGGACCTACGAGCAGTACTTC. Its protein product is CACNPGTYEQYF.

For this clone: The sample contains more than one DNA sequence encoding this CDR3. The V and J genes are TRBV5-4 and TRBJ2-7; tentatively, D is TRBD1 (5 bases). The CDR3 is 15 residues long. V was shortened by 2 bases and J by 6 bases, with 18 bases between the two germline ends. Looked up from germline, CDR1 is SGHNT and CDR2 is YYREEE (reference sequence). In nucleotides, the CDR3 is TGTGCCAGCAGCTTAGCCGGTTCCAGGGCAGGCGAGCAGTACTTC. Translation: CASSLAGSRAGEQYF. The variable domain in full, completed from reference TRBV5-4 and TRBJ2-7, reads ETGVTQSPTHLIKTRGQQVTLRCSSQSGHNTVSWYQQALGQGPQFIFQYYREEENGRGNFPPRFSGLQFPNYSSELNVNALELDDSALYLCASSLAGSRAGEQYFGPGTRLTVT.

The rearrangement uses TRBV5-4 and TRBJ2-1, with D uncertain. V was clipped by 1 base and J by 8 bases, with 13 bases between them. Germline V CDR1 and CDR2: SGHNT, YYREEE (reference sequence). There are 14 residues in the CDR3. CDR3 DNA sequence: TGTGCCAGCAGCTTGTCCTCCCAAACCCATGAGCAGTTCTTC. Its translation is CASSLSSQTHEQFF.

J is TRBJ1-1 and V is TRBV28; D possibly corresponds to TRBD1 (6 bases). Germline CDR1 MDHEN, CDR2 SYDVKM. With 3 bases removed from V and 0 bases from J, the gap between germline ends came to 14 bases. CDR3 length equals 16 residues. The DNA for the CDR3 is TGTGCCAGCAGTTTTGCGACAGGAAACCTGAACACTGAAGCTTTCTTT. Its translation: CASSFATGNLNTEAFF.

The gene calls are TRBV7-9 and TRBJ2-7, with D unclear. Trimming shortened V by 3 bases and J by 4 bases, and 7 bases separated the two germline ends. Germline V gives CDR1 SEHNR, CDR2 FQNEAQ (reference sequence). CDR3 size: 12 residues. This CDR3 is CASSFSSYEQYF. The CDR3 bases are TGTGCCAGCAGCTTCAGCAGTTACGAGCAGTACTTC.

The V call is TRBV19, the J call TRBJ1-1; D possibly corresponds to TRBD1 (5 bases). V was trimmed by 1 base and J by 1 base, leaving 10 bases between them. Germline V lookup: CDR1 LNHDA, CDR2 SQIVND (reference sequence). The CDR3 sequence is 15 residues long. The CDR3: CASSIVGPTNTEAFF. In nucleotides, the CDR3 is TGTGCCAGTAGTATAGTGGGGCCAACGAACACTGAAGCTTTCTTT.